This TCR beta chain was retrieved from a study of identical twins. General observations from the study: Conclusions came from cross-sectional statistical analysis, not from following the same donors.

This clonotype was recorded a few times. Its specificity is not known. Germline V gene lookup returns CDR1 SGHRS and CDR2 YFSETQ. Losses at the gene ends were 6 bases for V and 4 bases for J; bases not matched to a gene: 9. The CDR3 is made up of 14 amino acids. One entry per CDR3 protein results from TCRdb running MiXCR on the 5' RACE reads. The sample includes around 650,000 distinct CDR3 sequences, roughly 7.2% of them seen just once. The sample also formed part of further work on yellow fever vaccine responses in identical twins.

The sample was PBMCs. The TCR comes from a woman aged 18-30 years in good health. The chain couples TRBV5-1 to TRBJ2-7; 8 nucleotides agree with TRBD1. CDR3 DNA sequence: TGCGCCAGCACTTTGACAGGGGACAAATACGAGCAGTACTTC. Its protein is CASTLTGDKYEQYF.